This section outlines one T cell receptor (beta chain) sequence together with its context. Germline assignment: CDR1 SGHVS and CDR2 FNYEAQ. Trimming left V 4 bases short and J 9 bases short, with 15 bases between. CDR3 length: 13 residues. The sample comes from a study of blood T cell repertoires in COVID-19. Study processing details: Quantification of nucleated cells was approximated via reference gene primer amplification. Produced via immunoSEQ multiplex PCR; TCRdb's table is partial and in-frame only. V and J calls and clone size are those listed in that table; D and trimming were worked out from the DNA. The sample shows 200,000 to 250,000 clones, 70% to 90% of them seen only once.

The TCR was taken from a young woman who had recovered from COVID-19. The rearrangement uses TRBV7-6 and TRBJ2-5; D is unresolved. Sequences were obtained from peripheral blood. The chain's CDR3 is CASSSGETPAQYF. CDR3 coding DNA: TGTGCCAGCAGCTCAGGCGAGACCCCCGCCCAGTACTTC.